This TCR beta chain is drawn from a study of identical twins. The V and J ends lost 10 bases and 3 bases respectively, with 12 bases between them. The CDR3 is made up of 12 amino acids. TCRdb processed the 5' RACE reads anew with MiXCR; each CDR3 protein has one entry. This repertoire shows about 210,000 distinct CDR3 sequences, roughly 10% found once; its top ten account for 5% to 5.5%. The sequenced material came from memory (CD45RO+) T cells sorted from blood. The J gene is TRBJ1-1, the V gene TRBV12-3 or TRBV12-4; no definite D call. This receptor was taken from a woman younger than 35 in good health. In nucleotides, the CDR3 is TGTGCCACCGGGCGGAGACACACTGAAGCTTTCTTT. Translation gives CATGRRHTEAFF.